The T cell receptor (beta chain) under discussion was sequenced for a study of PD-L1 blockade in urothelial cancer. Study information: Among blood samples, the median T cell count was approximately 150,000.

Pretreatment and on-treatment blood mononuclear cell samples were taken, totaling between 1 and 8 time points per patient. Spiking each PCR with synthetic TCR analog templates was performed. Profiling relied on immunoSEQ multiplex PCR, and the TCRdb table lists in-frame clones only, not all of them. The sample includes about 84,000 clones, over 80% of them seen just once. Germline-derived CDR1 and CDR2 are SGHNT and YENEEA. Trimming removed 5 bases from V and 5 bases from J; junction bases left unmatched: 8. The CDR3 covers 14 residues. The material was PBMCs, obtained around atezolizumab (anti-PD-L1) treatment. The V and J genes are TRBV11-3 and TRBJ2-5; 7 bases line up with TRBD1. The sequence was obtained from a man between 65 and 79 years old with urothelial cancer. The CDR3 DNA is TGTGCCAGCAGCCGAGGACAGGCCGGGGAGACCCAGTACTTC. As protein: CASSRGQAGETQYF.